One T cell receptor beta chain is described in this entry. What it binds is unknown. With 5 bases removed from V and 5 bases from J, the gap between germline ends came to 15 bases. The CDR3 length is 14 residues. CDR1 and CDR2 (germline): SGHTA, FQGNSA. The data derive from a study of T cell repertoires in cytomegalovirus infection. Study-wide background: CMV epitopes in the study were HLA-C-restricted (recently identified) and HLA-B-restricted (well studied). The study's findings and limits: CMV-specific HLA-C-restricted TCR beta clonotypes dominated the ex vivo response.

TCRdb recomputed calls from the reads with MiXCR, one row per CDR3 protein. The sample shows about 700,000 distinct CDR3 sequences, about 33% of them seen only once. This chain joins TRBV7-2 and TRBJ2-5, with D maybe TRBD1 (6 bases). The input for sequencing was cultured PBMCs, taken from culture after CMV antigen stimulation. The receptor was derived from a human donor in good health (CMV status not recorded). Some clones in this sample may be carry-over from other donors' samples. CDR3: CTSSPGQSMETQYF. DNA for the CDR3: TGTACCAGCAGCCCAGGACAGAGTATGGAGACCCAGTACTTC.